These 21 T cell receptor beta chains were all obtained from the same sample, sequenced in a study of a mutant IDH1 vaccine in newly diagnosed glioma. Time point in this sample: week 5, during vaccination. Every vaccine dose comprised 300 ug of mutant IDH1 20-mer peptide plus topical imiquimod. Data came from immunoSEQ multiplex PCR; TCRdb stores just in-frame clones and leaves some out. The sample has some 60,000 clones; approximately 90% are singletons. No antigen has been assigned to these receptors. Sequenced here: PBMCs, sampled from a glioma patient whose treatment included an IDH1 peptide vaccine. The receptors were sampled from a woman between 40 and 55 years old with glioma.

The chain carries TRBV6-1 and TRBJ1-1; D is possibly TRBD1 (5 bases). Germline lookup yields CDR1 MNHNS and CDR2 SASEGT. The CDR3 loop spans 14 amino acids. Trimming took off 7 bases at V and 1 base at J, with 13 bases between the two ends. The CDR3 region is CASTKGPPNTEAFF. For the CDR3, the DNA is TGTGCCAGCACGAAGGGGCCTCCGAACACTGAAGCTTTCTTT.

The CDR3 DNA reads as TGTGCCAGCAGCTTGCATGGCGGGACAGGGGCAACTAATGAAAAACTGTTTTTT. Amino acid sequence: CASSLHGGTGATNEKLFF. This rearrangement joins TRBV5-5 to TRBJ1-4, with 10 bases matching TRBD1. Losses at the gene ends were 1 base for V and 0 bases for J; bases not matched to a gene: 6. CDR1 and CDR2 from the germline V gene are SGHKS and YYEKEE (reference sequence). The CDR3 has 18 residues. Filled out from reference TRBV5-5 and TRBJ1-4, the complete variable domain reads DAGVTQSPTHLIKTRGQQVTLRCSPISGHKSVSWYQQVLGQGPQFIFQYYEKEERGRGNFPDRFSARQFPNYSSELNVNALLLGDSALYLCASSLHGGTGATNEKLFFGSGTQLSVL.

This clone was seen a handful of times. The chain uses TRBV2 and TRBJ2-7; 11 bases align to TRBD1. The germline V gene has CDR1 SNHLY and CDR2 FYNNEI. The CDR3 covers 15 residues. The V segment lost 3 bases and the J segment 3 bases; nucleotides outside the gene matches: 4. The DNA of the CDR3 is TGTGCCAGCAGTGAGCCCGGGACAGGGGGCTACGAGCAGTACTTC. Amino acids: CASSEPGTGGYEQYF.

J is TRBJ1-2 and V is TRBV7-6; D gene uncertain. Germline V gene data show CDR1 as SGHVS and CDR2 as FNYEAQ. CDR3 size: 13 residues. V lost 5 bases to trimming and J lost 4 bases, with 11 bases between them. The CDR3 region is CASSAGRTYGYTF. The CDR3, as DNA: TGTGCCAGCAGCGCCGGACGGACCTATGGCTACACCTTC.

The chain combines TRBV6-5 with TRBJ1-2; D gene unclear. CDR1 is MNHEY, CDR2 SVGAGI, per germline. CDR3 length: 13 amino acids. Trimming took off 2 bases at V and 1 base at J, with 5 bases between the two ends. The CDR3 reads CASSYRVNYGYTF. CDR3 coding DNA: TGTGCCAGCAGTTACAGAGTTAACTATGGCTACACCTTC.

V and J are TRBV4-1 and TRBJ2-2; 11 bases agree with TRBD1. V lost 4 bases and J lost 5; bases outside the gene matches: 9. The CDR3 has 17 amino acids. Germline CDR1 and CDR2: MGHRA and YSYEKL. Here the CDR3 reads CASSRTGTGGRTGELFF. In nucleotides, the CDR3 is TGCGCCAGCAGCCGCACCGGGACAGGGGGGCGAACCGGGGAGCTGTTTTTT.

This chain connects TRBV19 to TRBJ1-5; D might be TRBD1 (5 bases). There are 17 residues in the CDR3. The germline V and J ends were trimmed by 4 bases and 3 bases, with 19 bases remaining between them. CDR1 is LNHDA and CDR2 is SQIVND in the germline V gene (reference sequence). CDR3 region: CASSNLKTAISNQPQHF. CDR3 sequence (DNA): TGTGCCAGTAGTAACTTAAAGACAGCAATCTCCAATCAGCCCCAGCATTTT.

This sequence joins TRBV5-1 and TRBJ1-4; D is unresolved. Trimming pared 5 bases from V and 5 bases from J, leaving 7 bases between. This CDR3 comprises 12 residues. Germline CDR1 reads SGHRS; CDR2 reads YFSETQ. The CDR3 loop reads CASRFGNEKLFF. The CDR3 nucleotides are TGCGCCAGCAGGTTCGGAAATGAAAAACTGTTTTTT. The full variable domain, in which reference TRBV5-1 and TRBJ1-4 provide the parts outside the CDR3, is KAGVTQTPRYLIKTRGQQVTLSCSPISGHRSVSWYQQTPGQGLQFLFEYFSETQRNKGNFPGRFSGRQFSNSRSEMNVSTLELGDSALYLCASRFGNEKLFFGSGTQLSVL.

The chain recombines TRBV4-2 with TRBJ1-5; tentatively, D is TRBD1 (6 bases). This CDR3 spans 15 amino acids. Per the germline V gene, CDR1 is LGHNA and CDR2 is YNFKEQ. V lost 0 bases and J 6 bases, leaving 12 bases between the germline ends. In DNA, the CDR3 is TGTGCCAGCAGCCAAGAGGTGGGGACAAGTCAGCCCCAGCATTTT. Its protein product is CASSQEVGTSQPQHF.

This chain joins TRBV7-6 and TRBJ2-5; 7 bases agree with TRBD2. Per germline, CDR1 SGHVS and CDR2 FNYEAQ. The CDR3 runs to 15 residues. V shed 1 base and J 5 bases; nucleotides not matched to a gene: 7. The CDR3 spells CASSLGAGVAETQYF. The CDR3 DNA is TGTGCCAGCAGCTTAGGTGCGGGAGTGGCGGAGACCCAGTACTTC. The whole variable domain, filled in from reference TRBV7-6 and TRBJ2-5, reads GAGVSQSPRYKVTKRGQDVALRCDPISGHVSLYWYRQALGQGPEFLTYFNYEAQQDKSGLPNDRFSAERPEGSISTLTIQRTEQRDSAMYRCASSLGAGVAETQYFGPGTRLLVL.

As DNA, the CDR3 is TGTGCCAGCAGTTCCAAGCGGGGGGGTGTATACGAGCAGTACTTC. This gives the protein CASSSKRGGVYEQYF. The chain combines TRBV11-2 with TRBJ2-7; 10 positions match TRBD2. After removal of 6 bases from V and 4 bases from J, the junction contained 9 bases not matched to a gene. The germline V gene encodes CDR1 SGHAT and CDR2 FQNNGV. This CDR3 is 15 amino acids long.

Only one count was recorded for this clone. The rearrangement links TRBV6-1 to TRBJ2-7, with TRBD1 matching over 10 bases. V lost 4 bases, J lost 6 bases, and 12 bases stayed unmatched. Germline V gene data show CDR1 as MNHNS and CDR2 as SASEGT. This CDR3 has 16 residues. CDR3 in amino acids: CASSGGSRQGATEQYF. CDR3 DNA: TGTGCCAGCAGTGGGGGGTCCCGACAGGGGGCGACCGAGCAGTACTTC.

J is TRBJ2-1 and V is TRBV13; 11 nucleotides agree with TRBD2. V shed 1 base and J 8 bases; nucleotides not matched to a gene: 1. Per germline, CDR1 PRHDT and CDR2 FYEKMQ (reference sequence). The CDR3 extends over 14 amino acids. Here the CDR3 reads CASSLEGLADEQFF. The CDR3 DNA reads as TGTGCCAGCAGCTTAGAGGGACTAGCGGATGAGCAGTTCTTC.

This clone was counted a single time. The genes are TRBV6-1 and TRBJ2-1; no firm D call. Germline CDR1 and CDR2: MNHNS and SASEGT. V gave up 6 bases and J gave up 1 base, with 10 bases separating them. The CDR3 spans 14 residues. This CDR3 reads CASRGPESYNEQFF. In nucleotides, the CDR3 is TGTGCCAGCAGGGGTCCTGAGTCCTACAATGAGCAGTTCTTC.

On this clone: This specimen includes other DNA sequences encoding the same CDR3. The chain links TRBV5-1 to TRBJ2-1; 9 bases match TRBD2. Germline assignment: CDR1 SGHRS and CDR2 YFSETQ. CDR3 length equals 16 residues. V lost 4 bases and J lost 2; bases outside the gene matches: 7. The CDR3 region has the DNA TGCGCCAGCAGCCTACCTAGCGGGGCTACCTACAATGAGCAGTTCTTC. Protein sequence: CASSLPSGATYNEQFF.

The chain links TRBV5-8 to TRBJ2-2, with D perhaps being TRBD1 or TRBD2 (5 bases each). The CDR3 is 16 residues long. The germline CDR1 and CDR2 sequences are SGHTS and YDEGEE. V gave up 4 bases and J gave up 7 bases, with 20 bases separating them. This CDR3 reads CASSRTGTERNGELFF. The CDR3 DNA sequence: TGTGCCAGCAGCCGCACCGGGACGGAGAGAAACGGGGAGCTGTTTTTT.

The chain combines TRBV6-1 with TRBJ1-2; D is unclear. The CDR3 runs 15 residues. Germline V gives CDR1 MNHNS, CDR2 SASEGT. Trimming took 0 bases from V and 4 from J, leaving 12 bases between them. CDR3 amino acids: CASSEAVGGVYGYTF. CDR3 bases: TGTGCCAGCAGTGAAGCCGTGGGCGGAGTCTATGGCTACACCTTC.

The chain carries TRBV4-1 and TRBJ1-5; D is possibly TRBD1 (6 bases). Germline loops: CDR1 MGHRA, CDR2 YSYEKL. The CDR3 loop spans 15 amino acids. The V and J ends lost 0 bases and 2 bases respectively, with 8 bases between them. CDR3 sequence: CASSQEGAGNQPQHF. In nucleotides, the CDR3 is TGCGCCAGCAGCCAAGAGGGGGCCGGCAATCAGCCCCAGCATTTT.

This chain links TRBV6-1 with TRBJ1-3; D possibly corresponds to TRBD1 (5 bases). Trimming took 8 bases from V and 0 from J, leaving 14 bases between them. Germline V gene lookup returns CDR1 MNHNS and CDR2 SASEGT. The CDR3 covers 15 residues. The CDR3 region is CASCPRVRSGNTIYF. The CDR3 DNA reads TGTGCCAGCTGTCCCAGGGTCCGCTCTGGAAACACCATATATTTT.

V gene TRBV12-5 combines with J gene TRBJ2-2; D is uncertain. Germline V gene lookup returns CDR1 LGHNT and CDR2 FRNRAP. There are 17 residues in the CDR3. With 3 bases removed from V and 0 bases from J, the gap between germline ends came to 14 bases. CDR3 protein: CASGFRIPKANTGELFF. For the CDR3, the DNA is TGTGCTAGTGGTTTCCGGATACCAAAAGCGAACACCGGGGAGCTGTTTTTT.

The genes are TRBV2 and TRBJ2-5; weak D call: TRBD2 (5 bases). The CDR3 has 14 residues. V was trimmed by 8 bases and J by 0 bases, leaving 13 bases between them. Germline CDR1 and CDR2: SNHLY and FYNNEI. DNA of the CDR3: TGTGCCAGCTCCAGCAGAGGGTACCAAGAGACCCAGTACTTC. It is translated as CASSSRGYQETQYF.